This note documents a single TCR beta chain sequence. The CDR3 runs 14 residues. V shed 5 bases and J 11 bases; nucleotides not matched to a gene: 8. Germline V lookup: CDR1 SGHTA, CDR2 FQGNSA. This specimen comes from a study of Tregs in tolerant kidney transplant recipients. Sequenced by immunoSEQ multiplex PCR; TCRdb stores in-frame clones only, minus some. The sample has around 70,000 clones; 80% to 95% are singletons. This TCR came from a human donor who received a combined kidney and bone marrow transplant. The genes are TRBV7-2 and TRBJ2-5; TRBD2 matches 13 bases. The input for sequencing was CD8+ T cells from blood, taken before the transplant. The DNA of the CDR3 is TGTGCCAGCAGCCCGGGACTAGCGGGGCTGGAGCAGTACTTC. Residues: CASSPGLAGLEQYF.